These 3 T cell receptor beta chains share one sample of origin, sequenced in a study of regulatory T cells in long-lasting Graves disease. Specified time point: persistent/refractory GD, antithyroid drugs over 5 years with positive TRAb. Generation of the TCR library employed RNA extracted from PBMCs. Combining iRepertoire HTBI primers with Arm-PCR of CDR3 regions, the authors built TCR beta libraries. TCRdb itself ran the multiplex PCR reads through MiXCR, one entry per CDR3 protein. The sample lists 300,000 or so distinct CDR3 sequences, 15% to 20% seen once, with 29% in the top ten. Material: peripheral blood mononuclear cells (PBMCs), obtained when the disease was refractory, from a patient treated with antithyroid drugs. These receptor sequences come from a female donor with Graves disease.

In this sample, this clonotype turned up a few times. The chain joins TRBV7-6 to TRBJ1-1; a possible D gene is TRBD1 (6 bases). V was shortened by 7 bases and J by 5 bases, with 20 bases between the two germline ends. The CDR3 spans 15 residues. Germline CDR1 is SGHVS and CDR2 is FNYEAQ. The CDR3 DNA reads as TGTGCCAGCACCGCCTGGACAGACTATCCGACTGAAGCTTTCTTT. Its translation: CASTAWTDYPTEAFF. Looking up the rest from reference TRBV7-6 and TRBJ1-1 gives the full variable domain: GAGVSQSPRYKVTKRGQDVALRCDPISGHVSLYWYRQALGQGPEFLTYFNYEAQQDKSGLPNDRFSAERPEGSISTLTIQRTEQRDSAMYRCASTAWTDYPTEAFFGQGTRLTVV.

This clonotype came up many times. V and J are TRBV28 and TRBJ1-2; D is possibly TRBD1 (6 bases). Germline V gene data show CDR1 as MDHEN and CDR2 as SYDVKM. The germline V and J ends were trimmed by 5 bases and 8 bases, with 15 bases remaining between them. CDR3 size: 13 residues. CDR3 coding DNA: TGTGCCAGCAGTGAATCAGGGGTGGACGGCTACACCTTC. It codes for CASSESGVDGYTF.

This clonotype was counted at least ten times. The V gene is TRBV28, the J gene TRBJ2-7, with D perhaps being TRBD1 or TRBD2 (5 bases each). This CDR3 is built from 13 residues. Per the germline V gene, CDR1 is MDHEN and CDR2 is SYDVKM. The V end was cut by 8 bases, the J end by 2 bases, with 13 bases between. CDR3 DNA: TGTGCCAGCTTGGGACGGCGGGCCTACGAGCAGTACTTC. The encoded protein is CASLGRRAYEQYF.